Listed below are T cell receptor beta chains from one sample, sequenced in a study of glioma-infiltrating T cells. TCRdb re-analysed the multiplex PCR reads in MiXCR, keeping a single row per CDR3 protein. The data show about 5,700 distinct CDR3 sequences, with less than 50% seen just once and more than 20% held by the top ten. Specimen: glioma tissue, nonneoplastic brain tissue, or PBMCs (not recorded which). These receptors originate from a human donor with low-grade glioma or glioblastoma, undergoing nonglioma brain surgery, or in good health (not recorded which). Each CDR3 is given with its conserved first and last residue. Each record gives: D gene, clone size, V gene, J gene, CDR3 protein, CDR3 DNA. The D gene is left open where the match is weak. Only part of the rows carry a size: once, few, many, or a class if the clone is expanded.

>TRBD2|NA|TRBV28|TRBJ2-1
CASSTGLAGGRNEQFF
TGTGCCAGCAGCACCGGACTAGCGGGAGGGAGGAATGAGCAGTTCTTC
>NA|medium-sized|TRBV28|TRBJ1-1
CASSSPQGWATEAFF
TGTGCCAGCAGTTCACCACAGGGTTGGGCGACTGAAGCTTTCTTT
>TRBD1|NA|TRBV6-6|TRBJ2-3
CASSPRGPYTDTQYF
TGTGCCAGCAGCCCGAGGGGGCCGTACACAGATACGCAGTATTTT
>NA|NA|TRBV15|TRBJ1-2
CATSTRDIFNYGYTF
TGTGCCACCAGCACCCGGGACATCTTTAACTATGGCTACACCTTC
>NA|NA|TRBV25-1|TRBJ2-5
CASSGPNFQETQYF
TGTGCCAGCAGTGGACCTAACTTCCAAGAGACCCAGTACTTC
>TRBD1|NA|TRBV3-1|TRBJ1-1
CAGGPPATGVGGTEAFF
TGTGCCGGCGGCCCTCCAGCCACAGGGGTGGGGGGGACTGAAGCTTTCTTT
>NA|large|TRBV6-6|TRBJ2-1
CASSYSGNNEQFF
TGTGCCAGCAGTTACTCAGGGAACAATGAGCAGTTCTTC
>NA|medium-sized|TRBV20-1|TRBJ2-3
CSAIDPSGTQYF
TGCAGTGCCATCGACCCCTCGGGTACGCAGTATTTT
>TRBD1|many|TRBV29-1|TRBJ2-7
CSVMDRGESYEQYF
TGCAGCGTGATGGACAGGGGGGAATCCTACGAGCAGTACTTC
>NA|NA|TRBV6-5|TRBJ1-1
CASGWGPNTEAFF
TGTGCCAGCGGTTGGGGACCGAACACTGAAGCTTTCTTT
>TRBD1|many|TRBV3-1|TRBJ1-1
CASSRITGASMNTEAFF
TGTGCCAGCAGCCGAATCACAGGGGCCTCGATGAACACTGAAGCTTTCTTT
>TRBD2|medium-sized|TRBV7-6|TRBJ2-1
CASSFSGAAYDEQFF
TGTGCCAGCAGCTTTAGCGGGGCAGCCTATGATGAGCAGTTCTTC
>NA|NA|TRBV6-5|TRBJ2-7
CASSYSLNRGTYYEQYF
TGTGCCAGCAGCTATTCCCTGAACCGGGGCACTTACTACGAGCAGTACTTC
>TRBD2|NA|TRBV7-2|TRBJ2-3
CASSKSPSGATDTQYF
TGTGCCAGCAGCAAAAGTCCTAGCGGGGCCACAGATACGCAGTATTTT
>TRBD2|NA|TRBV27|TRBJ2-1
CASSRRTSGMYNEQFF
TGTGCCAGCAGTCGGCGGACTAGCGGGATGTACAATGAGCAGTTCTTC
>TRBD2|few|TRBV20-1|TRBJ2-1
CGAGGGTSATYNEQFF
TGCGGTGCTGGGGGGGGTACTAGCGCTACTTACAATGAGCAGTTCTTC